This T cell receptor beta chain was profiled in a study of cytomegalovirus exposure and HLA in healthy donors. This clone was detected a few times. Its matching antigen is unknown. The CDR3 runs 15 residues. Germline V gives CDR1 LGHNT, CDR2 FRNRAP. Between the trimmed V and J ends, which lost 4 bases and 5 bases, there was a span of 14 bases. PCR involved 60 Vbeta and 13 Jbeta primers. In the original processing: Per a later analysis, the number of unique TCR beta chains was roughly 87 million, of which around 9.9 million were shared. The assay was immunoSEQ multiplex PCR, and TCRdb's table has in-frame clones only and misses some. V, J and clone size were drawn from that table, and D and trimming were deduced from the DNA. The sample lists 45,000 to 60,000 clones, around 66% seen once, with roughly 2.9% in the top ten. Regarding the study as a whole: Most of the CMV-associated TCR beta chains (in a later analysis) appeared to be HLA-restricted. Most of the TCR beta V segments (in an earlier analysis) were productive either about 87% or about 30% of the time.

Sequencing was carried out using PBMCs. The gene calls are TRBV12-5 and TRBJ2-2; possible D gene TRBD2, 5 bases. The sequence was obtained from a man younger than 30 in good health and CMV-seronegative. This CDR3 is CASGSTTLATGELFF. Written as DNA, the CDR3 is TGTGCTAGTGGTTCGACCACTCTAGCAACCGGGGAGCTGTTTTTT. The full variable domain, rest sourced from reference TRBV12-5 and TRBJ2-2, is DARVTQTPRHKVTEMGQEVTMRCQPILGHNTVFWYRQTMMQGLELLAYFRNRAPLDDSGMPKDRFSAEMPDATLATLKIQPSEPRDSAVYFCASGSTTLATGELFFGEGSRLTVL.